This TCR beta chain was observed in a study of shared clonotypes between healthy human individuals. Study-level findings and limits: Naive CD4 clonotypes were shared across a few donors at 4.5% to 6%.

Several immunoSEQ plates received, in even portions, the genomic DNA of each subset. Data came from immunoSEQ multiplex PCR; TCRdb stores just in-frame clones and leaves some out. The table has about 1.5 million clones, 95% to 99% seen once. Everyone who donated was a Caucasian adult who lived in Nashville, Tennessee. Per the germline V gene, CDR1 is SGHRS and CDR2 is YFSETQ. Trimming removed 0 bases at V and 4 bases at J, with 10 bases between. The CDR3 spans 14 residues. With respect to this clone: The target antigen is unknown.

The V and J genes are TRBV5-1 and TRBJ1-2; D is unresolved. Sequenced: naive CD4+ T cells sorted from blood. Subset here: CD45RA+ positively selected. This sequence originates from a man aged 30 to 39 in good health. CDR3 sequence: CASSLEHRSYGYTF. The CDR3 nucleotides are TGCGCCAGCAGCTTGGAACATCGCTCCTATGGCTACACCTTC.